The clone carrying this TCR beta chain is a singleton in its sample. Repertoires were generated with immunoSEQ multiplex PCR, while TCRdb's copy carries only in-frame clones and drops some. The table has about 2.4 million clones, approximately 94% seen once; the top ten hold approximately 0.36%. The data are from a study of shared clonotypes between healthy human individuals. Germline assignment: CDR1 LGHNA and CDR2 YNFKEQ. V shed 5 bases and J shed 2 bases, with 12 bases lying between them. CDR3 length: 14 amino acids. The TCR comes from a man aged 18 to 35 in good health. Some clones in this sample may be carry-over from other donors' samples. The gene calls are TRBV4-2 and TRBJ1-2; tentative D call: TRBD1 (5 bases). Sequenced sample: naive CD4+ T cells from PBMCs. Subset described: CD45RA+ positively selected. The CDR3 DNA follows: TGTGCCAGCAGCACACCGGGACGAAACTATGGCTACACCTTC. As protein: CASSTPGRNYGYTF.